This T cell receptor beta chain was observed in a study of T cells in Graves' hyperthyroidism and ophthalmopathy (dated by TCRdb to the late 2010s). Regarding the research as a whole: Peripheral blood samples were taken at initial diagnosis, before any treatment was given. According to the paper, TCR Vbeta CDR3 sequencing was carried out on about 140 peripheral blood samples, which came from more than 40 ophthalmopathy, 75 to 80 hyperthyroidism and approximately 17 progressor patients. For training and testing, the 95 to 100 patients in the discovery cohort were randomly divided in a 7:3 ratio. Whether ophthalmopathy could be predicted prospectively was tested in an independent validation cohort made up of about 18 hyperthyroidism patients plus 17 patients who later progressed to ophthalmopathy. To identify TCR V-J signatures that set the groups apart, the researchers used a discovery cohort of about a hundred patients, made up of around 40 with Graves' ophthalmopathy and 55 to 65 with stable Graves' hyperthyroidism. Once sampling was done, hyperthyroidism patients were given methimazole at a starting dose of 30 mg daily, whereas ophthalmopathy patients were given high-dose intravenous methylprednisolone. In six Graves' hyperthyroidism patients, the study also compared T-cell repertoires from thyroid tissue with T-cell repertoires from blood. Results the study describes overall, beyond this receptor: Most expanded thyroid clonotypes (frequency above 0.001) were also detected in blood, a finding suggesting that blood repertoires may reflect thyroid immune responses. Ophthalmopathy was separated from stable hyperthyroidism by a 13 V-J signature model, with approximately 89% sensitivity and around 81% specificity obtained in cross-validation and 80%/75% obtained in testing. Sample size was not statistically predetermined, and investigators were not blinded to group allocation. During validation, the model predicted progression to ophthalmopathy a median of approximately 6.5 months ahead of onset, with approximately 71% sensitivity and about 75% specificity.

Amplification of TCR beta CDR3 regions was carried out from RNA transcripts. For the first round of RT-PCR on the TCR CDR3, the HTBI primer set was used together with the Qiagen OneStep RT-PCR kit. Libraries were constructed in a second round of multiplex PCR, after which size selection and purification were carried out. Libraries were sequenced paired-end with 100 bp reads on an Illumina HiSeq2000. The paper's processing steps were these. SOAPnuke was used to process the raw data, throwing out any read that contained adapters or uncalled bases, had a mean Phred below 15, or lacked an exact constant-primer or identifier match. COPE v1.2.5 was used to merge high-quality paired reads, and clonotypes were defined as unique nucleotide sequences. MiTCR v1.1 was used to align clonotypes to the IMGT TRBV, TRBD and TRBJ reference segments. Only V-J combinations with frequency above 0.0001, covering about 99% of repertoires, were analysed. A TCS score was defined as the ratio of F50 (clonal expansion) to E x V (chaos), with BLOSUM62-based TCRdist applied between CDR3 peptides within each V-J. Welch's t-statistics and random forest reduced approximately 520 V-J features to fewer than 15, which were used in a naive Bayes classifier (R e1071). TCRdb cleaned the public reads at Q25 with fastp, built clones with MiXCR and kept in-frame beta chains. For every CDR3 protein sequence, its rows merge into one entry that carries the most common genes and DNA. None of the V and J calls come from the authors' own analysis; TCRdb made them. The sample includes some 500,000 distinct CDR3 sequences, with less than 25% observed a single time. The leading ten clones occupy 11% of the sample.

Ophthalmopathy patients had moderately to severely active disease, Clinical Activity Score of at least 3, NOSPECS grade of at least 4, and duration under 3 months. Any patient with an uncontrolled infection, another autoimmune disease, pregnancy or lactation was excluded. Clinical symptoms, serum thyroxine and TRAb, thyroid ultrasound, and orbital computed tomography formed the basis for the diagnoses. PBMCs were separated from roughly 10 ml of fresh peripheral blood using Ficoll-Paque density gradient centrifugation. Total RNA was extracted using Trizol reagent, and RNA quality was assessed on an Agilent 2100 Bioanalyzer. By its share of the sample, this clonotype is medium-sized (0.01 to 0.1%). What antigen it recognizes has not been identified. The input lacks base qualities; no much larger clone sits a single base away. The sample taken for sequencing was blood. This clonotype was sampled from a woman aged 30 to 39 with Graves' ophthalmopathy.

The DNA sequence reads TGTGCCAGCAGCCATGAGGACAGGGCCTCTCTCGAGCAGTACTTC. Translated, this gives CASSHEDRASLEQYF. Recombination connected TRBV14 to TRBJ2-7; TRBD1 matches 8 bases in the middle. The CDR3, cysteine through phenylalanine, is 15 amino acids long. The sequence is cut down to CDR3 DNA, 45 bases in frame from base 1. V is pruned by 3 bases and J by 6 bases, leaving 10 bases of the junction without a gene match. Looking up the germline V gene yields CDR1 SGHDN and CDR2 FVKESK. The CDR3, completed at both ends by the reference TRBV14 and TRBJ2-7 genes, gives the full variable domain EAGVTQFPSHSVIEKGQTVTLRCDPISGHDNLYWYRRVMGKEIKFLLHFVKESKQDESGMPNNRFLAERTGGTYSTLKVQPAELEDSGVYFCASSHEDRASLEQYFGPGTRLTVT.